The sequence of this TCR beta chain was determined in a study of blood T cells in healthy people across ages. A sample-barcoded 5' primer and a J-beta primer mix were used in a second PCR of about 7 to 12 cycles. TCRdb re-called the 5' RACE reads with MiXCR, one entry per CDR3 protein. This table has about 780,000 distinct CDR3 sequences, 46% appearing once. CDR1 and CDR2 (germline): SNHLY, FYNNEI. The CDR3 length is 14 residues. V was trimmed by 6 bases and J by 2 bases, leaving 12 bases between them. Input material: blood. The chain is built from TRBV2 and TRBJ2-3, with D maybe TRBD2 (5 bases). The clonotype originates from a man of 80 years or more in good health. The CDR3 is CASSGPTITDTQYF. The CDR3 coding sequence is TGTGCCAGCAGCGGCCCGACTATCACAGATACGCAGTATTTT.